Listed here is a single T cell receptor (beta chain). Clones were sequenced by immunoSEQ multiplex PCR, and TCRdb holds only the in-frame ones, with some missing. The profile shows roughly 67,000 clones, 76% of them singletons. These data come from a study of blood T cell repertoires in COVID-19. Study background: Sources were T cells, B-cell-depleted T cells, or PBMCs; the material itself was cDNA or gDNA.

The CDR3 consists of 17 residues. The V gene's germline CDR1 is LNHNV and CDR2 YYDKDF (reference sequence). V shed 3 bases, J shed 2 bases, and the junction held 7 bases outside the gene matches. V usage is TRBV15 and J usage is TRBJ1-4, with 9 bases aligning to TRBD1. The TCR was taken from a woman aged 50 to 65 with active or convalescent COVID-19. Specimen: peripheral blood. CDR3 loop: CATSRGQGGKTNEKLFF. In nucleotides, the CDR3 is TGTGCCACCAGCAGGGGACAGGGCGGGAAGACTAATGAAAAACTGTTTTTT.